This T cell receptor beta chain was profiled in a study of blood T cell repertoires in COVID-19 (dated by TCRdb to the early 2020s). For the wider study: Samples from collaborators originated in the United States, Italy and Spain and spanned both the acute and convalescent phases of COVID-19. The prospective study material was composed of cDNA or gDNA derived from T cells, B-cell-depleted T cells, or PBMCs. Subjects who had been exposed to COVID-19, were actively infected with it, or had recovered from it provided the deeply sampled blood TCRbeta repertoires that made up the dataset. The repertoires were released in a freely available public database meant as a resource for research on the immune response to SARS-CoV-2. The samples were drawn from the first 160 participants of the ongoing ImmuneRACE study and from about 1,200 subjects provided by 6 global collaborators. The sample metadata nearly always contained a de-identified subject ID, COVID-19 status, age in years and sex. Where available, HLA class I and class II types were obtained from metadata supplied by the sample provider rather than from assay-based typing. Overall study results and their limits: The quantity of clinical and demographic metadata differed by source and by participant and was supplied without curation.

Whole blood was collected in K2EDTA tubes by collaborating institutions according to the institutions' own protocols. For TCRbeta analysis, collaborators shipped samples as frozen whole blood, isolated PBMCs, or DNA extracted from either of those sample types. Concerning this clone itself: It has no known antigen specificity. Qualities for individual bases were not recorded, and no much larger clone is one base off.

CDR1 and CDR2 were assigned from the germline V gene as KGHSH and LQKENI. From its cysteine to its phenylalanine, the CDR3 spans 13 amino acids. Here the CDR3 DNA is all that survives: 39 bases in frame from base 1. The junction carries 12 bases between V and J, which are trimmed by 5 bases and 4 bases respectively. TCRbeta CDR3 regions were amplified from genomic DNA using the immunoSEQ Assay, a bias-controlled multiplex PCR. The study's processing was this. The number of nucleated cells in each sample was estimated by amplification of reference gene primers within the assay. To quantify the absolute abundance of each unique TCRbeta CDR3 rearrangement, sequence reads were collapsed and filtered. For each sample, productive Simpson clonality was calculated as the square root of Simpson's diversity index over productive rearrangements. Drawn from immuneACCESS, this table holds only the in-frame rearrangements with V and J called that TCRdb kept. Clones are partly lost; checked studies trace under half to an unresolved V gene and leave the rest unexplained. V, J and clone size were drawn from that table, and D and trimming were deduced from the DNA. The sample table records roughly 65,000 clones; about three quarters of these occur just once. The ten largest clones represent roughly 20% of the sample.

The rearrangement combines TRBV18 with TRBJ2-7, with the D gene uncertain. Sequencing was performed on peripheral blood. The sequence came from a human donor in a cohort sampled during active COVID-19. CDR3 reads: CASSVDRGYEQYF. Read as DNA, the sequence is TGTGCCAGCTCAGTAGACCGAGGTTACGAGCAGTACTTC.